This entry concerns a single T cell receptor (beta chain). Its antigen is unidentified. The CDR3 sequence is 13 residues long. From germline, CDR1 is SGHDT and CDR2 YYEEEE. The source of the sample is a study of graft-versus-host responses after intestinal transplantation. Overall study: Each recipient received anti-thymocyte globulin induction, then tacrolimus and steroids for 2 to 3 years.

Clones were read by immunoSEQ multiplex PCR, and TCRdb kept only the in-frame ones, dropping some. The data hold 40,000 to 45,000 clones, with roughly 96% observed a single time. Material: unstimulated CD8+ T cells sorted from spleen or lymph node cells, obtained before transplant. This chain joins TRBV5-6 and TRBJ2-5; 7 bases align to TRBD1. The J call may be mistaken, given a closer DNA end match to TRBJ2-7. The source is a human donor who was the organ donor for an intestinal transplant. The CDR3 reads CASSFGQVYEQYF. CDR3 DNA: TGTGCCAGCAGCTTCGGACAGGTCTACGAGCAGTACTTC.